This T cell receptor beta chain is drawn from a study of technical replicates of blood from a few donors (dated by TCRdb to 2017 to 2019). Concerning this clone itself: This receptor's antigen is unknown. No qualities accompany the bases; no much larger clone lies one base away.

The library was obtained by the immunoSEQ multiplex PCR assay. TCRdb stores this immuneACCESS table with in-frame sequences only. Part of the clones is absent; in the studies checked, under half of the shortfall reflects unresolved V genes, and no reason is known for the rest. The sample includes more than 90,000 clones, with almost 97% observed a single time. The ten most abundant clones make up about 0.34% of the sample. Including cysteine and phenylalanine, the CDR3 has 15 amino acids. Only the CDR3 region is kept as DNA, spanning 45 bases read in frame from base 1. The germline V end is reduced by 3 bases and the J end by 2 bases; junction bases left unmatched: 5. As encoded in the germline V gene, CDR1 is SGDLS while CDR2 is YYNGEE.

The sequence derives from a human donor in good health. Sequences were obtained from T cells isolated from PBMCs. The V gene is TRBV9 and the J gene is TRBJ2-5, with 9 bases aligning to TRBD1. The CDR3 region has the sequence CASSADGTGQETQYF. The nucleotide sequence is TGTGCCAGCAGCGCCGACGGGACAGGGCAAGAGACCCAGTACTTC.